This T cell receptor beta chain was obtained from a study of T cell responses to AZD1222 COVID-19 vaccine. Study summary: Pooling of second doses given at about 4 or about 12 weeks was done.

Germline V gene sequence: CDR1 SGHAT, CDR2 FQNNGV. V was pared by 0 bases and J by 1 base, with 5 bases between. The CDR3 runs 14 residues. TCRdb's table, derived via immunoSEQ multiplex PCR, lists solely in-frame clones and lacks some. The table has over 130,000 clones, roughly 90% seen once. Notes on this clone: Its antigen is not known.

Whole-study findings and limits: Regions 160-218 and 743-854 held dominance among vaccine-associated CD4 TCRs, which spanned spike. No day 14 peak samples; only post-peak repertoires were characterized. Clonal diversity was possibly underestimated, and the donors were mostly white British, with more females.

The rearrangement joins TRBV11-2 to TRBJ2-3; D not resolved. The specimen comprised peripheral blood, sampled on day 0 of AZD1222 vaccination. The TCR comes from an adult in good health. CDR3 region: CASSLERRTDTQYF. CDR3 in DNA: TGTGCCAGCAGCTTAGAACGGCGCACAGATACGCAGTATTTT.